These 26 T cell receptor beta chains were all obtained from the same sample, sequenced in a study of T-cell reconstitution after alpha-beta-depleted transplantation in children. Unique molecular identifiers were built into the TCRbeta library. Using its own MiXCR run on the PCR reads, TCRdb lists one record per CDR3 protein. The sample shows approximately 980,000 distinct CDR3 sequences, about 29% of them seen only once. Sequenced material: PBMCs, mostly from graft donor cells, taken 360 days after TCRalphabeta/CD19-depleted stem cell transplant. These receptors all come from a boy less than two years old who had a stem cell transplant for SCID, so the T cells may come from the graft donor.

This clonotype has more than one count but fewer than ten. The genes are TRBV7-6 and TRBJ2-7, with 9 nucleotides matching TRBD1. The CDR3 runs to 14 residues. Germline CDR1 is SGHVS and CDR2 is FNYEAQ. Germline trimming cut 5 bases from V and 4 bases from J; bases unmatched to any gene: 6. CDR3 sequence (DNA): TGTGCCAGCAGCCCACAGGGGGCGTGGTACGAGCAGTACTTC. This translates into CASSPQGAWYEQYF.

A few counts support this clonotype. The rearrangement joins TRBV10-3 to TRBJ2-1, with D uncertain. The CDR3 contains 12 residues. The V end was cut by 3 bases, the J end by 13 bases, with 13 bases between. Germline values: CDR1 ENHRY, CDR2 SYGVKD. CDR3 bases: TGTGCCATCAGTGAACCGGGCCTTACACAGTTCTTC. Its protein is CAISEPGLTQFF.

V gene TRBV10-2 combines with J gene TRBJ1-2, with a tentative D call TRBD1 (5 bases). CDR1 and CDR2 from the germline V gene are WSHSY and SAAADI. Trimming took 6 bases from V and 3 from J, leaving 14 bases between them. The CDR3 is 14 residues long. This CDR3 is CASRDPGGYYGYTF. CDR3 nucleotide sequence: TGCGCCAGCAGAGATCCGGGGGGATACTATGGCTACACCTTC.

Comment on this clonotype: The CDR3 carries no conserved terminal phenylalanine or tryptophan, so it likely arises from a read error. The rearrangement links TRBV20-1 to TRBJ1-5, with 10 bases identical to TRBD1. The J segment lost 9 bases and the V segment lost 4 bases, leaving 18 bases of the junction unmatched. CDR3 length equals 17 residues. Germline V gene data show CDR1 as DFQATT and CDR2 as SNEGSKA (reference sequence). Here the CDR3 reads CSATHLTGGHLTRPQHV. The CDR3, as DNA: TGCAGTGCTACTCACCTGACAGGGGGCCACTTGACACGGCCCCAGCATGTT.

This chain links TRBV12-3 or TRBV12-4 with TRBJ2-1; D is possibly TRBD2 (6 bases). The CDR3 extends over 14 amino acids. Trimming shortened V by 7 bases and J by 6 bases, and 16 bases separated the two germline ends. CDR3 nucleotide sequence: TGTGCCAGCAAGGAGGGAAAGAGGGGCAATGAGCAGTTCTTC. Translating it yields CASKEGKRGNEQFF.

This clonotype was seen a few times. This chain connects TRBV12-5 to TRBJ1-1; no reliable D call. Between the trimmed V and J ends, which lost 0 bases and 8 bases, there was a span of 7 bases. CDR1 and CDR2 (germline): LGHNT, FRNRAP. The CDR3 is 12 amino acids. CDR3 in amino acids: CASGLVAREAFF. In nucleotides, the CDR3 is TGTGCTAGTGGTTTGGTAGCCAGGGAAGCTTTCTTT.

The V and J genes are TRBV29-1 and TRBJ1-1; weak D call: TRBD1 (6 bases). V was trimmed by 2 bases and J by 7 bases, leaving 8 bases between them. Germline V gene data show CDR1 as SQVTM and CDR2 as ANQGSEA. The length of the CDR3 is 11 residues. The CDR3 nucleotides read TGCAGCGTTGAAAGGGACAATGAAGCTTTCTTT. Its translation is CSVERDNEAFF.

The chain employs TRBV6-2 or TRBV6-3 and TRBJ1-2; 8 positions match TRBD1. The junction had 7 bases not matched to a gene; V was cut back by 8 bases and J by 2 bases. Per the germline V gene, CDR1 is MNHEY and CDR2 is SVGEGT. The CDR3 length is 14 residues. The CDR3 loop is CASGRTGNNYGYTF. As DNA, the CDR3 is TGTGCCAGCGGCCGGACAGGGAACAACTATGGCTACACCTTC.

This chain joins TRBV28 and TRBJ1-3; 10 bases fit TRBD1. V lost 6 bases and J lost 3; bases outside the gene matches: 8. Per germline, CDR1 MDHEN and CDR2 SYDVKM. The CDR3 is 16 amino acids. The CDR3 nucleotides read TGTGCCAGCAGGCCCTTGGGGACAGGGGTTGGAAACACCATATATTTT. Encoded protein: CASRPLGTGVGNTIYF. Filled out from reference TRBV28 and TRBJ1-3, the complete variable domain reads DVKVTQSSRYLVKRTGEKVFLECVQDMDHENMFWYRQDPGLGLRLIYFSYDVKMKEKGDIPEGYSVSREKKERFSLILESASTNQTSMYLCASRPLGTGVGNTIYFGEGSWLTVV.

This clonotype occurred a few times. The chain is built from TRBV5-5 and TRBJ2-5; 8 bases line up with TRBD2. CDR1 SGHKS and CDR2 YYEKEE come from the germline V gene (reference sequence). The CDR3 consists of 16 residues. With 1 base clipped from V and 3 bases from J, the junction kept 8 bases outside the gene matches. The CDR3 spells CASSLFPELAEETQYF. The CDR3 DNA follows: TGTGCCAGCAGCTTGTTCCCGGAACTAGCGGAAGAGACCCAGTACTTC.

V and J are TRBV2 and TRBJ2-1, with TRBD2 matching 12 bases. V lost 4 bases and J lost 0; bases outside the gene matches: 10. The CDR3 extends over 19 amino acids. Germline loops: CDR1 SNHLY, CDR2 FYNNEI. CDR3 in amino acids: CASSVTSGGPPSSYNEQFF. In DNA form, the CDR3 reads TGTGCCAGCAGTGTAACTAGCGGGGGGCCACCTAGCTCCTACAATGAGCAGTTCTTC.

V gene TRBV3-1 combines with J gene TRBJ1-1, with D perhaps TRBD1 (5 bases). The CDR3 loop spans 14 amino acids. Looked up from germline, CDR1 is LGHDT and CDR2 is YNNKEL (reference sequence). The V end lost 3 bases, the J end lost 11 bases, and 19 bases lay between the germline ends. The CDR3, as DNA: TGTGCCAGCAGCCAGGCAAATAAAGGGACCAGGGCTTTCTTT. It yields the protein CASSQANKGTRAFF.

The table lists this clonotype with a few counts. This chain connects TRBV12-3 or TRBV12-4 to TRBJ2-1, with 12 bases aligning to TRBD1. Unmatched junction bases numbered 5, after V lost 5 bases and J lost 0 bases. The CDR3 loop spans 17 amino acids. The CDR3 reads CASSGDRGRSSYNEQFF. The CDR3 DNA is TGTGCCAGCAGTGGGGACAGGGGGCGAAGCTCCTACAATGAGCAGTTCTTC.

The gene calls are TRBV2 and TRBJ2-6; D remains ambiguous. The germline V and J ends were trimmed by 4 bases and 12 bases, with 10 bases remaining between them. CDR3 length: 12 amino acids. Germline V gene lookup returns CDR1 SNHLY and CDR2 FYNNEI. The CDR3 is CASSVISGVLTF. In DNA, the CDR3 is TGTGCCAGCAGTGTAATTAGTGGCGTCCTGACTTTC.

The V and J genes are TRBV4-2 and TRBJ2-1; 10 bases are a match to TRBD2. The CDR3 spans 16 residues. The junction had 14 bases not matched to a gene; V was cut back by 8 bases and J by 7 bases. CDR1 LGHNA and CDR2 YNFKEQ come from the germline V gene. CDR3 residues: CASGPRAGGPRNEQFF. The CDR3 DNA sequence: TGTGCCAGCGGCCCCCGAGCGGGGGGGCCGAGGAATGAGCAGTTCTTC.

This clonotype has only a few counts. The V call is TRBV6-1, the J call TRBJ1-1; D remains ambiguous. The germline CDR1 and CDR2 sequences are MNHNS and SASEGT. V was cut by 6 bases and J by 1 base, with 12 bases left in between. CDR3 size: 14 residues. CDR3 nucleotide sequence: TGTGCCAGCAGCTCCCTGTTTAGGAACACTGAAGCTTTCTTT. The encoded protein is CASSSLFRNTEAFF.

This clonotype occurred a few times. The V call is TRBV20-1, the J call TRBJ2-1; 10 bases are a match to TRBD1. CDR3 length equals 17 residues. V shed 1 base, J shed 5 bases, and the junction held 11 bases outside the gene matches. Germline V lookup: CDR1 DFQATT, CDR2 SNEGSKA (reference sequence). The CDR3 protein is CSARAFAGTGVNNEQFF. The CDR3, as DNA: TGCAGTGCTAGAGCCTTTGCCGGGACAGGGGTGAACAATGAGCAGTTCTTC.

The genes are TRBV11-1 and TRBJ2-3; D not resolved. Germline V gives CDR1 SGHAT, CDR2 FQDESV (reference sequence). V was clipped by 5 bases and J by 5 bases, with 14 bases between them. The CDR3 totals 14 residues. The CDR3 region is CASSAPPGRDTQYF. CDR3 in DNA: TGTGCCAGCAGCGCCCCACCGGGCCGAGATACGCAGTATTTT.

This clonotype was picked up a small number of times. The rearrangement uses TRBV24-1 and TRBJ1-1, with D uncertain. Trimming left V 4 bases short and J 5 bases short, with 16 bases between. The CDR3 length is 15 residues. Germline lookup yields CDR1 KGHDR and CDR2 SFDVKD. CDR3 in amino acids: CATSDTNGRTTEAFF. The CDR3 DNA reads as TGTGCCACCAGTGACACGAACGGACGGACTACTGAAGCTTTCTTT.

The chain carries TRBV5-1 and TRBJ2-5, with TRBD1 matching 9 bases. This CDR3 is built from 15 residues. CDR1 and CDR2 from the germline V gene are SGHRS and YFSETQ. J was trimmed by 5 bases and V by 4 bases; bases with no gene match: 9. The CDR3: CASSIRDRVSETQYF. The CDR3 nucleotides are TGCGCCAGCAGCATCCGGGACAGGGTTTCTGAGACCCAGTACTTC.

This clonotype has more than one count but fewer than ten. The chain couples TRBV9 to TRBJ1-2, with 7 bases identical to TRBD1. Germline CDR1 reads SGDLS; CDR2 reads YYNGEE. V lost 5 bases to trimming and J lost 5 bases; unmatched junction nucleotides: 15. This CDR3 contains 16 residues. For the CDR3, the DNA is TGTGCCAGCAGTCTCACAGGGGCCCCCCTACTATATGGCTACACCTTC. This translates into CASSLTGAPLLYGYTF.

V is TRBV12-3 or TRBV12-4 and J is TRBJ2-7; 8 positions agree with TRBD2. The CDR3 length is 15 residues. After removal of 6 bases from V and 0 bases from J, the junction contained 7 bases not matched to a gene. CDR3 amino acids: CASRRGGGTSYEQYF. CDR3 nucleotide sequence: TGTGCCAGCAGACGAGGCGGGGGGACCTCCTACGAGCAGTACTTC.

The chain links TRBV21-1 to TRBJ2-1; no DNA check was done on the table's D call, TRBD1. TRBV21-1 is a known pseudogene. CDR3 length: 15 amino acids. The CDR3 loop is CASSSWGASYNEQFF. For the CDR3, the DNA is TGTGCCAGCAGCAGTTGGGGGGCATCCTACAATGAGCAGTTCTTC.

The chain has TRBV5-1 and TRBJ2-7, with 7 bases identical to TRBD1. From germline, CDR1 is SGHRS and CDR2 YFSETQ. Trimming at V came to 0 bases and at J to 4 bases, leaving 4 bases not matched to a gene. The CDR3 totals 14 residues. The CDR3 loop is CASSLEGAEYEQYF. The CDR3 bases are TGCGCCAGCAGCTTGGAGGGGGCAGAATACGAGCAGTACTTC.

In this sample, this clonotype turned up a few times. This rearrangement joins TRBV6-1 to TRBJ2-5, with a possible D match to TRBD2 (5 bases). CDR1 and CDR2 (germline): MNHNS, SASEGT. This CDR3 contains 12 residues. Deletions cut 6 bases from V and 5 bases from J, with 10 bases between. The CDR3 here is CASSPGIETQYF. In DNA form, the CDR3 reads TGTGCCAGCAGCCCCGGGATCGAGACCCAGTACTTC.

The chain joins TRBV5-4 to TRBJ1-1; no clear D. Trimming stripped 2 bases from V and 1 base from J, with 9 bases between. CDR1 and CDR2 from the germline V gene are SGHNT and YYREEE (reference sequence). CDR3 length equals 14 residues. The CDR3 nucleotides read TGTGCCAGCAGCTTATCAAGTCGGAACACTGAAGCTTTCTTT. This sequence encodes CASSLSSRNTEAFF.